The 16 T cell receptor beta chains below were found in one sample sequenced in a study of OX40 agonist ivuxolimab in advanced cancers. Sequenced by immunoSEQ multiplex PCR; TCRdb stores in-frame clones only, minus some. The data contain some 86,000 clones, around 85% of them singletons. The sequences come from CD4+ or CD8+ T cells sorted from blood, collected in a trial of the OX40 agonist ivuxolimab. The receptors shown here come from an adult with an advanced solid tumor such as melanoma, head and neck, liver or kidney cancer.

The rearrangement uses TRBV6-5 and TRBJ1-2; D not certain. This CDR3 has 15 amino acids. In germline, CDR1 is MNHEY, CDR2 SVGAGI. V was shortened by 5 bases and J by 6 bases, with 19 bases between the two germline ends. CDR3 sequence: CASSRSQTRSDGYTF. DNA of the CDR3: TGTGCCAGCAGTCGTAGCCAAACAAGATCGGATGGCTACACCTTC.

The chain has TRBV5-6 and TRBJ1-1; the D gene is possibly TRBD1 (6 bases). V was pared by 4 bases and J by 4 bases, with 20 bases between. Germline CDR1 reads SGHDT; CDR2 reads YYEEEE. This CDR3 comprises 16 residues. The CDR3 DNA follows: TGTGCCAGCAGCCGGGTCGGGGAGGGGGTGATCACTGAAGCTTTCTTT. It is translated as CASSRVGEGVITEAFF.

The chain couples TRBV11-2 to TRBJ2-7; D gene uncertain. CDR1 is SGHAT and CDR2 is FQNNGV in the germline V gene. The CDR3 is made up of 14 amino acids. Trimming shortened V by 2 bases and J by 5 bases, and 13 bases separated the two germline ends. CDR3 sequence (DNA): TGTGCCAGCAGCTTAAGAGTTAACAACGACGAGCAGTACTTC. Amino acids: CASSLRVNNDEQYF.

The V gene is TRBV11-2, the J gene TRBJ2-7; D assignment may be TRBD1 or TRBD2 (5 bases each). The germline gives CDR1 SGHAT, CDR2 FQNNGV. Between the trimmed V and J ends, which lost 5 bases and 5 bases, there was a span of 19 bases. The CDR3 is made up of 15 amino acids. The chain's CDR3 is CASSRDGTVRDEQYF. CDR3 in DNA: TGTGCCAGCAGCCGGGATGGGACGGTTAGGGACGAGCAGTACTTC.

This clone was picked up many times. One junction end disagrees with the germline gene, perhaps due to a read error. The chain uses TRBV7-6 and TRBJ2-7, with D unclear. Germline-derived CDR1 and CDR2 are SGHVS and FNYEAQ. The CDR3 contains 15 residues. The CDR3 nucleotides read TGTGCCAGCAGCTTAGAACGAGACTTCAACTACCAGCAGTACTTC. Amino acids: CASSLERDFNYQQYF.

This rearrangement joins TRBV5-1 to TRBJ2-7; D may be TRBD1 (6 bases). Looked up from germline, CDR1 is SGHRS and CDR2 is YFSETQ. The CDR3 sequence is 15 residues long. Trimming removed 0 bases at V and 2 bases at J, with 12 bases between. The CDR3: CASSLVAGDTYEQYF. The CDR3 nucleotides are TGCGCCAGCAGCTTGGTAGCAGGGGACACCTACGAGCAGTACTTC. The full variable domain, completed using reference TRBV5-1 and TRBJ2-7, is KAGVTQTPRYLIKTRGQQVTLSCSPISGHRSVSWYQQTPGQGLQFLFEYFSETQRNKGNFPGRFSGRQFSNSRSEMNVSTLELGDSALYLCASSLVAGDTYEQYFGPGTRLTVT.

The V gene is TRBV27, the J gene TRBJ2-1, with D perhaps TRBD1 or TRBD2 (6 bases each). V was pared by 5 bases and J by 2 bases, with 13 bases between. Looked up from germline, CDR1 is MNHEY and CDR2 is SMNVEV (reference sequence). The CDR3 length is 15 residues. The chain's CDR3 is CASSPLGGTYNEQFF. CDR3 nucleotide sequence: TGTGCCAGCAGTCCTCTGGGGGGCACCTACAATGAGCAGTTCTTC.

This sequence joins TRBV5-1 and TRBJ2-7, with 9 bases fitting TRBD1. In germline, CDR1 is SGHRS, CDR2 YFSETQ. The CDR3 runs 16 residues. Trimming took 0 bases from V and 6 from J; bases not matched to a gene: 10. The CDR3 here is CASSLGSGTGSREQYF. CDR3 DNA: TGCGCCAGCAGCTTGGGTTCCGGGACAGGGTCACGCGAGCAGTACTTC.

The chain has TRBV6-5 and TRBJ1-1; weak D call: TRBD1 (6 bases). This CDR3 spans 16 amino acids. V was clipped by 0 bases and J by 4 bases, with 15 bases between them. The germline gives CDR1 MNHEY, CDR2 SVGAGI. This CDR3 reads CASSYSRGGGRTEAFF. The CDR3 DNA reads as TGTGCCAGCAGTTACTCGCGGGGGGGCGGCCGCACTGAAGCTTTCTTT.

The rearrangement joins TRBV5-4 to TRBJ2-2; no clear D gene. The CDR3 consists of 13 residues. The V gene's germline CDR1 is SGHNT and CDR2 YYREEE (reference sequence). Trimming left V 0 bases short and J 3 bases short, with 3 bases between. The CDR3 region is CASSLAHTGELFF. The CDR3 region has the DNA TGTGCCAGCAGCTTGGCCCACACCGGGGAGCTGTTTTTT.

In its sample, this clone is medium-sized (0.01 to 0.1%). J is TRBJ2-7 and V is TRBV21-1; TRBD1, the D gene given by the table, was not confirmed from the DNA. TRBV21-1 is deemed a pseudogene. The CDR3 totals 11 residues. The CDR3 DNA sequence: TGTGCCAGCAGCGCTTCAGGCGAGCAGTACTTC. Protein product: CASSASGEQYF.

This rearrangement joins TRBV19 to TRBJ1-1; possibly TRBD1 for D (5 bases). This CDR3 contains 14 residues. CDR1 and CDR2 (germline): LNHDA, SQIVND (reference sequence). Trimming shortened V by 5 bases and J by 1 base, and 11 bases separated the two germline ends. The CDR3 here is CASSRPGTNTEAFF. The DNA of the CDR3 is TGTGCCAGTAGTCGTCCAGGGACGAACACTGAAGCTTTCTTT.

This clone was seen a handful of times. The gene calls are TRBV11-2 and TRBJ1-4; D possibly corresponds to TRBD1 (5 bases). Trimming left V 0 bases short and J 4 bases short, with 12 bases between. This CDR3 spans 16 amino acids. The germline V gene encodes CDR1 SGHAT and CDR2 FQNNGV. The CDR3 sequence: CASSLDRRGGNEKLFF. Here the CDR3 DNA reads TGTGCCAGCAGCTTAGATAGGAGGGGAGGTAATGAAAAACTGTTTTTT.

This clone was seen more than once but under ten times. The chain links TRBV6-1 to TRBJ2-3; D unresolved. The CDR3 spans 13 residues. Germline V gene sequence: CDR1 MNHNS, CDR2 SASEGT. V was clipped by 7 bases and J by 0 bases, with 8 bases between them. CDR3 sequence (DNA): TGTGCCAGCACCCAGTCTAGCACAGATACGCAGTATTTT. This gives the protein CASTQSSTDTQYF.

This clone was recorded once. The chain recombines TRBV5-1 with TRBJ2-1, with a tentative D call TRBD1 (6 bases). The CDR3 contains 13 residues. Trimming removed 6 bases at V and 5 bases at J, with 12 bases between. Germline V CDR1 and CDR2: SGHRS, YFSETQ. The CDR3 spells CASTAQGNNEQFF. The CDR3 DNA is TGCGCCAGCACCGCCCAGGGGAACAATGAGCAGTTCTTC.

The sample holds a few counts of this clone. This chain connects TRBV4-3 to TRBJ2-2; D unclear. V was clipped by 5 bases and J by 2 bases, with 6 bases between them. This CDR3 is built from 13 residues. Germline CDR1 and CDR2: LGHNA and YSLEER. CDR3 sequence: CASSVGNTGELFF. The CDR3 nucleotides read TGCGCCAGCAGCGTGGGTAACACCGGGGAGCTGTTTTTT.